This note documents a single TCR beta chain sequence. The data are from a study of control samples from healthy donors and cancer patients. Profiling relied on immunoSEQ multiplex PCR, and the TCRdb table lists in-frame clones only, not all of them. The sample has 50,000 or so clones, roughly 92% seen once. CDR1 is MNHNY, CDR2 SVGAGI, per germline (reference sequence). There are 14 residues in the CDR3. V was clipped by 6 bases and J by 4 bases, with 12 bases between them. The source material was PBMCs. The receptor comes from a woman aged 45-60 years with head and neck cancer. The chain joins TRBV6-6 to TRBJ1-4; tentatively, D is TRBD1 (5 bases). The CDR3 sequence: CASSPGTVNEKLFF. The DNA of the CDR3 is TGTGCCAGCAGCCCCGGGACGGTTAATGAAAAACTGTTTTTT.